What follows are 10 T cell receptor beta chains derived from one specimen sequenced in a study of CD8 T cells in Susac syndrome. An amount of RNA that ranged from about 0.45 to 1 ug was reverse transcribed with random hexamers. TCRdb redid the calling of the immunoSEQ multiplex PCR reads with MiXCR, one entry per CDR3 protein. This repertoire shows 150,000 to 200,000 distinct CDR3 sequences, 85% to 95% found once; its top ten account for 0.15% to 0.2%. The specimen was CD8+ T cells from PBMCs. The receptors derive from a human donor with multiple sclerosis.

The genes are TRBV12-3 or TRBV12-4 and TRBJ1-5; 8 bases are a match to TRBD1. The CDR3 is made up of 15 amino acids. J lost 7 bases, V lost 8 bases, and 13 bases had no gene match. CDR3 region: CASGQGLHPHQPQHF. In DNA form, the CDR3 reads TGTGCCAGCGGACAGGGTCTACATCCCCACCAGCCCCAGCATTTT.

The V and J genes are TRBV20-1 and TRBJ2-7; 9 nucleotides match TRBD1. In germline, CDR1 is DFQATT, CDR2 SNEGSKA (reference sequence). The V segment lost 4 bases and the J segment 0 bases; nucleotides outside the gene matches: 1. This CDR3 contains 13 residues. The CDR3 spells CSAKQGASYEQYF. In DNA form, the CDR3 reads TGCAGTGCTAAACAGGGGGCCTCCTACGAGCAGTACTTC.

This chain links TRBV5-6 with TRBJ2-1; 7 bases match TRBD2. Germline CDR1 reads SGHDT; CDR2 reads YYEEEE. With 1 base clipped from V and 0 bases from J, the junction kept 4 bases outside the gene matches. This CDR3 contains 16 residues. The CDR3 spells CASSLFGGSSYNEQFF. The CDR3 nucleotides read TGTGCCAGCAGCTTGTTTGGCGGGAGCTCCTACAATGAGCAGTTCTTC.

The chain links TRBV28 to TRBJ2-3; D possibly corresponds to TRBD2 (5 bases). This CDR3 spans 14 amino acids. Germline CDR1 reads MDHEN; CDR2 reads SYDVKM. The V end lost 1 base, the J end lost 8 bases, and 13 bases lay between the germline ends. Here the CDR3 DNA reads TGTGCCAGCAGTTTATACTATCAAGGAGGTACGCAGTATTTT. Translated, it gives CASSLYYQGGTQYF.

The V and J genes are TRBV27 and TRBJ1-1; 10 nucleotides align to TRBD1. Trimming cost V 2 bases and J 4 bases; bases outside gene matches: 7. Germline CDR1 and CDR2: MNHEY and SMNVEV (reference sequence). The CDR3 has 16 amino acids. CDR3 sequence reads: CASSLRRGQGITEAFF. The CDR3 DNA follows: TGTGCCAGCAGTTTACGTCGGGGACAGGGGATCACTGAAGCTTTCTTT.

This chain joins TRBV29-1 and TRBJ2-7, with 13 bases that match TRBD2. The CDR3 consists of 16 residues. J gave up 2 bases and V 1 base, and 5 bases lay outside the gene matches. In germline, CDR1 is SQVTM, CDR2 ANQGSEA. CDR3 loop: CSVEGLAGGNPYEQYF. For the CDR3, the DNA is TGCAGCGTTGAAGGACTAGCGGGAGGTAACCCCTACGAGCAGTACTTC.

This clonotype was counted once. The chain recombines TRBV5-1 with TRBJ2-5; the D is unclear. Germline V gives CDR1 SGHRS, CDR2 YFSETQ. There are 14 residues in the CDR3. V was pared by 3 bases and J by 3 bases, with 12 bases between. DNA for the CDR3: TGCGCCAGCAGCTCCGGACCCTGGGAAGAGACCCAGTACTTC. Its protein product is CASSSGPWEETQYF. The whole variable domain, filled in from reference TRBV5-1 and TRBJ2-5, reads KAGVTQTPRYLIKTRGQQVTLSCSPISGHRSVSWYQQTPGQGLQFLFEYFSETQRNKGNFPGRFSGRQFSNSRSEMNVSTLELGDSALYLCASSSGPWEETQYFGPGTRLLVL.

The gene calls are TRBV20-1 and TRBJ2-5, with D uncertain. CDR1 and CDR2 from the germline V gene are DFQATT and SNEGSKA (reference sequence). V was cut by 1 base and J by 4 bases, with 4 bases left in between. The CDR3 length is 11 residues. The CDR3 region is CSARGGETQYF. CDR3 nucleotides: TGCAGTGCTAGAGGAGGAGAGACCCAGTACTTC.

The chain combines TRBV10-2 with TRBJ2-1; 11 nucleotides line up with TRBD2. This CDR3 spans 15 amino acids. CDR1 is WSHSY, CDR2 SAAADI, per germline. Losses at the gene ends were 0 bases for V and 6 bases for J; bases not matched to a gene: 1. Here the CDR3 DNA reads TGCGCCAGCAGTGAGTCTAGCGGGAGGGTCAATGAGCAGTTCTTC. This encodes CASSESSGRVNEQFF.

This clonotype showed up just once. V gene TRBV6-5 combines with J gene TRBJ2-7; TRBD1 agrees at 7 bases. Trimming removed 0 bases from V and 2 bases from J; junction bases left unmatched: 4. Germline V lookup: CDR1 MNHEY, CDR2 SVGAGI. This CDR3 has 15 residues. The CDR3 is CASSYSGTVAYEQYF. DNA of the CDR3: TGTGCCAGCAGTTACTCTGGGACAGTAGCCTACGAGCAGTACTTC.